The 16 T cell receptor beta chains given below trace back to one sample, sequenced in a study of PD-1 blockade in classical Hodgkin lymphoma. Libraries were prepared by immunoSEQ multiplex PCR; TCRdb keeps only in-frame clonotypes and omits some of them. The data contain around 30,000 clones, around three quarters of them singletons. Time point denoted: cycle 4 day 1 (C4D1), after 6 weeks of nivolumab. Each patient experienced a relapse that followed autologous stem cell transplantation, and brentuximab vedotin exposure varied. The sequenced sample was peripheral blood mononuclear cells (PBMCs), obtained before the fourth cycle of nivolumab. The receptors derive from a human donor with classical Hodgkin lymphoma.

The V call is TRBV9, the J call TRBJ2-3, with 16 positions matching TRBD2. V shed 0 bases, J shed 2 bases, and the junction held 6 bases outside the gene matches. This CDR3 has 19 amino acids. Germline values: CDR1 SGDLS, CDR2 YYNGEE. CDR3 DNA sequence: TGTGCCAGCAGCGTAGAGGGACTAGCGGGAGGGCCTAACACAGATACGCAGTATTTT. It codes for CASSVEGLAGGPNTDTQYF.

This chain joins TRBV28 and TRBJ1-5, with 10 positions matching TRBD1. Per germline, CDR1 MDHEN and CDR2 SYDVKM. Trimming removed 6 bases from V and 7 bases from J; junction bases left unmatched: 6. The CDR3 extends over 14 amino acids. CDR3 DNA sequence: TGTGCCAGCAGCCTGACAGGGGGCAGGCAGCCCCAGCATTTT. Translated, it gives CASSLTGGRQPQHF.

Only a few counts were recorded for this clone. V usage is TRBV30 and J usage is TRBJ1-3, with D unclear. The V gene's germline CDR1 is GTSNPN and CDR2 SVGIG (reference sequence). The CDR3 totals 15 residues. Deletions cut 1 base from V and 0 bases from J, with 10 bases between. The CDR3 reads CAWSGRSSSGNTIYF. The DNA for the CDR3 is TGTGCCTGGAGTGGCAGGTCCAGCTCTGGAAACACCATATATTTT. Combining the CDR3 with reference TRBV30 and TRBJ1-3 gives the whole variable domain SQTIHQWPATLVQPVGSPLSLECTVEGTSNPNLYWYRQAAGRGLQLLFYSVGIGQISSEVPQNLSASRPQDRQFILSSKKLLLSDSGFYLCAWSGRSSSGNTIYFGEGSWLTVV.

This rearrangement joins TRBV7-8 to TRBJ2-3, with TRBD2 identical over 7 bases. This CDR3 region has 16 residues. With V trimmed by 5 bases and J by 2 bases, 10 bases remained unmatched. Germline CDR1 is SGHVS and CDR2 is FQNEAQ. The CDR3 DNA reads TGTGCCAGCAGCGACATTATAGCGGGCCTCACAGATACGCAGTATTTT. Residues: CASSDIIAGLTDTQYF.

This clone was seen a handful of times. This chain joins TRBV7-6 and TRBJ2-1; TRBD2 might be the D (6 bases). The ends were cut back, 1 base at V and 8 bases at J, with 18 bases in the middle. This CDR3 contains 16 residues. Germline V gene data show CDR1 as SGHVS and CDR2 as FNYEAQ. The DNA of the CDR3 is TGTGCCAGCAGCTTAGGGTTTGCGGGGACCTTCTATGAGCAGTTCTTC. This codes for CASSLGFAGTFYEQFF.

This rearrangement joins TRBV7-8 to TRBJ2-3; tentatively, D is TRBD1 or TRBD2 (7 bases each). V shed 5 bases and J shed 3 bases, with 24 bases lying between them. The CDR3 extends over 18 amino acids. The germline CDR1 and CDR2 sequences are SGHVS and FQNEAQ. The CDR3 reads CASSRMGGGGRRTDTQYF. Written as DNA, the CDR3 is TGTGCCAGCAGCCGAATGGGGGGAGGGGGCAGAAGGACAGATACGCAGTATTTT.

The chain combines TRBV4-2 with TRBJ1-1; tentative D call: TRBD1 (5 bases). The CDR3 contains 14 residues. Germline loops: CDR1 LGHNA, CDR2 YNFKEQ. V was clipped by 1 base and J by 2 bases, with 8 bases between them. CDR3 amino acids: CASSQGGRNTEAFF. Written as DNA, the CDR3 is TGTGCCAGCAGCCAAGGGGGCAGAAACACTGAAGCTTTCTTT.

V usage is TRBV5-4 and J usage is TRBJ2-7; D unresolved. The length of the CDR3 is 12 residues. Between the trimmed V and J ends, which lost 2 bases and 5 bases, there was a span of 8 bases. From germline, CDR1 is SGHNT and CDR2 YYREEE (reference sequence). The CDR3 DNA follows: TGTGCCAGCAGCTTTGAGATTCACGAGCAGTACTTC. It specifies CASSFEIHEQYF.

This sequence joins TRBV6-6 and TRBJ2-3; 7 bases match TRBD1. The CDR3 covers 10 residues. V trimming: 4 bases; J trimming: 15 bases; junction bases outside the gene matches: 4. CDR1 is MNHNY, CDR2 SVGAGI, per germline (reference sequence). CDR3 DNA: TGTGCCAGCAGTTTCGGACAGGTATATTTT. It encodes CASSFGQVYF.

This clone was seen only a few times. The chain joins TRBV7-8 to TRBJ1-5; D uncertain. Germline CDR1 and CDR2: SGHVS and FQNEAQ. The CDR3 length is 15 residues. The V end was cut by 5 bases, the J end by 6 bases, with 17 bases between. The CDR3 nucleotides read TGTGCCAGCAGCAATCGGCAGGAATTAACTCAGCCCCAGCATTTT. Its translation is CASSNRQELTQPQHF.

As DNA, the CDR3 is TGTGCCAGCAGCATAAACCCGGGACAGGGTTTGGGCACTGAAGCTTTCTTT. Its protein product is CASSINPGQGLGTEAFF. The chain joins TRBV25-1 to TRBJ1-1; the match to TRBD1 covers 9 bases. The J segment lost 4 bases and the V segment lost 6 bases, leaving 15 bases of the junction unmatched. Germline V gene lookup returns CDR1 MGHDK and CDR2 SYGVNS. CDR3 size: 17 residues.

This clone was detected only a few times. The V gene is TRBV27, the J gene TRBJ2-3; 8 bases match TRBD2. CDR1 and CDR2 from the germline V gene are MNHEY and SMNVEV (reference sequence). V lost 7 bases to trimming and J lost 1 base; unmatched junction nucleotides: 4. This CDR3 comprises 14 residues. This CDR3 is CASISAGGTDTQYF. The DNA for the CDR3 is TGTGCCAGCATTTCAGCGGGGGGCACAGATACGCAGTATTTT.

The CDR3 nucleotides read TGTGCCAGCAGTGTCTGGGGCGGGAATGAGCAGTTCTTC. The encoded protein is CASSVWGGNEQFF. This chain links TRBV2 with TRBJ2-1; D may be TRBD1 or TRBD2 (5 bases each). Germline CDR1 and CDR2: SNHLY and FYNNEI. Trimming pared 4 bases from V and 7 bases from J, leaving 11 bases between. The CDR3 length is 13 residues.

The rearrangement links TRBV15 to TRBJ2-3, with D unresolved. V was cut by 5 bases and J by 6 bases, with 12 bases left in between. This CDR3 is 13 amino acids long. From germline, CDR1 is LNHNV and CDR2 YYDKDF (reference sequence). The CDR3 protein is CATSDPPGDTQYF. CDR3 nucleotides: TGTGCCACCAGCGACCCGCCCGGGGATACGCAGTATTTT.

The chain couples TRBV9 to TRBJ1-2, with a tentative D call TRBD1 (5 bases). The CDR3 has 14 amino acids. Deletions cut 0 bases from V and 5 bases from J, with 11 bases between. Germline CDR1 reads SGDLS; CDR2 reads YYNGEE. The CDR3 region has the DNA TGTGCCAGCAGCGTAGGGGACTCAGGGTATGGCTACACCTTC. Residues: CASSVGDSGYGYTF.

The chain employs TRBV7-2 and TRBJ2-1, with a weak D call TRBD2 (6 bases). The V gene's germline CDR1 is SGHTA and CDR2 FQGNSA. The CDR3 sequence is 17 residues long. Between the trimmed V and J ends, which lost 6 bases and 0 bases, there was a span of 18 bases. The CDR3 region is CASSKFVGGSSYNEQFF. CDR3 DNA sequence: TGTGCCAGCAGTAAATTCGTGGGGGGAAGCTCCTACAATGAGCAGTTCTTC.